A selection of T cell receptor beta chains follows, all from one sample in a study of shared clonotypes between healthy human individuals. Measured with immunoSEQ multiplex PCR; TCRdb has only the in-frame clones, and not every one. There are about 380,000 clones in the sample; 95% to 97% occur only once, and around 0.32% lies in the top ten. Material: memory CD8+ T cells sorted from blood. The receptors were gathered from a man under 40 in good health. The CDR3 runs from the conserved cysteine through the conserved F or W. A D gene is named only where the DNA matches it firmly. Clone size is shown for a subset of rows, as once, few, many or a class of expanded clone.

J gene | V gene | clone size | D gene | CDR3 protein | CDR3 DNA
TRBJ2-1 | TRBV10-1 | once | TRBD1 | CASSDLDRVLINEQFF | TGCGCCAGCAGTGACCTGGACAGGGTATTGATAAATGAGCAGTTCTTC
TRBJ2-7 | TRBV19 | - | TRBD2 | CASSKRLASSYEQYF | TGTGCCAGTAGTAAAAGACTAGCGAGCTCCTACGAGCAGTACTTC
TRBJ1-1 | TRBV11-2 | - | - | CASSLTWADTEAFF | TGTGCCAGCAGCCTGACTTGGGCGGACACTGAAGCTTTCTTT
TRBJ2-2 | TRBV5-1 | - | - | CASSLIGPGELFF | TGCGCCAGCAGTTTGATCGGGCCCGGGGAGCTGTTTTTT
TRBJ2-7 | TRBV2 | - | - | CASRDGSSYEQYF | TGTGCCAGCAGAGACGGTAGCTCCTACGAGCAGTACTTC
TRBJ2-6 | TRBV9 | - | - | CASSPSSGANVLTF | TGTGCCAGCAGCCCTAGCTCTGGGGCCAACGTCCTGACTTTC
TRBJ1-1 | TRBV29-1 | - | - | CSVAPFSNTEAFF | TGCAGCGTTGCCCCTTTTTCGAACACTGAAGCTTTCTTT
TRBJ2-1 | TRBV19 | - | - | CASSNFLANYNEQFF | TGTGCCAGTAGTAATTTCCTAGCGAACTACAATGAGCAGTTCTTC
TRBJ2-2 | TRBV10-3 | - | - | CAIRPNTGELFF | TGTGCCATCAGACCTAACACCGGGGAGCTGTTTTTT
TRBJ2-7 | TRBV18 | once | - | CASSPQGAATYEQYF | TGTGCCAGCTCACCCCAGGGAGCGGCGACTTACGAGCAGTACTTC
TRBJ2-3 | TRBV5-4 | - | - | CASSLGGRSSTDTQYF | TGTGCCAGCAGCTTGGGGGGAAGATCTAGCACAGATACGCAGTATTTT
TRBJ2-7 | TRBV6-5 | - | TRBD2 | CASSYSFSGSQQYF | TGTGCCAGCAGTTACTCCTTTAGCGGGAGTCAACAGTACTTC
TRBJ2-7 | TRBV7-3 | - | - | CASSPKGGVEQYF | TGTGCCAGCAGCCCGAAGGGGGGGGTCGAGCAGTACTTC
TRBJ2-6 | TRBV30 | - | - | CAWSWGFRSGANVLTF | TGTGCCTGGTCTTGGGGTTTCCGCTCTGGGGCCAACGTCCTGACTTTC
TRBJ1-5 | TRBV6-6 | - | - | CASSYSTDLQPQHF | TGTGCCAGCAGTTACTCGACAGACCTTCAGCCCCAGCATTTT
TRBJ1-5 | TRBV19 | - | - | CASSIASGVLRGNQPQHF | TGTGCCAGTAGTATAGCATCTGGGGTCTTGAGGGGCAATCAGCCCCAGCATTTT
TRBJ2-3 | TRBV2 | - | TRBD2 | CASRNQGLAASTDTQYF | TGTGCCAGCAGGAACCAGGGACTAGCGGCTAGCACAGATACGCAGTATTTT
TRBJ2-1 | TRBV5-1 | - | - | CASSLYSSSEQFF | TGCGCCAGCAGCTTGTACTCATCCAGTGAGCAGTTCTTC
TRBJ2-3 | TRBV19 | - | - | CASSIRQITDTQYF | TGTGCCAGTAGTATTAGGCAGATCACAGATACGCAGTATTTT
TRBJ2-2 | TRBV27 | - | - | CASSLYARDYGELFF | TGTGCCAGCAGTTTATACGCGCGGGATTACGGGGAGCTGTTTTTT
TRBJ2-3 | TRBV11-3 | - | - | CASSLASASTDTQYF | TGTGCCAGCAGCTTAGCTAGCGCAAGCACAGATACGCAGTATTTT
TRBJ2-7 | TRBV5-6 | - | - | CASSLGVALSSYEQYF | TGTGCCAGCAGCTTGGGGGTAGCCCTGAGCTCCTACGAGCAGTACTTC
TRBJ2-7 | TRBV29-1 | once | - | CTLDRRRYEQYF | TGCACGCTTGATCGGAGACGCTACGAGCAGTACTTC
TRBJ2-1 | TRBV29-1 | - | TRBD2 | CSVASSGSEQFF | TGCAGCGTTGCCTCTAGCGGGAGTGAGCAGTTCTTC
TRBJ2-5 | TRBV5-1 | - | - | CASSFDRPMGQYF | TGCGCCAGCAGTTTCGACCGTCCGATGGGGCAGTACTTC
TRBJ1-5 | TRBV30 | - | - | CAWSVRGQPQHF | TGTGCCTGGAGTGTACGGGGTCAGCCCCAGCATTTT
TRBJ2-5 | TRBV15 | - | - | CATSRGGMGSETQYF | TGTGCCACCAGCAGAGGGGGGATGGGGAGCGAGACCCAGTACTTC
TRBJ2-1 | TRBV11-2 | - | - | CASSFVAGYQFF | TGTGCCAGCAGCTTTGTGGCGGGCTACCAGTTCTTC
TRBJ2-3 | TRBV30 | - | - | CAWIVPASRGRRGGATQYF | TGTGCCTGGATCGTCCCCGCTAGCAGGGGCCGCAGGGGGGGAGCCACGCAGTATTTT
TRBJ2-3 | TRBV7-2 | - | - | CASSPYSTDTQYF | TGTGCCAGCAGCCCGTACAGCACAGATACGCAGTATTTT
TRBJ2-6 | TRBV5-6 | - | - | CASSFRNAGANVLTF | TGTGCCAGCAGCTTCCGGAATGCTGGGGCCAACGTCCTGACTTTC
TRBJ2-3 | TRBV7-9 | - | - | CASSRTINTQYF | TGTGCCAGCAGCCGGACTATCAATACGCAGTATTTT
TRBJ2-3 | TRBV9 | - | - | CASSVWEAFTDTQYF | TGTGCCAGCAGCGTATGGGAGGCCTTCACAGATACGCAGTATTTT
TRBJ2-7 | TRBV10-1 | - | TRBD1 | CASGRTGGNEQYF | TGCGCCAGCGGACGGACAGGGGGCAACGAGCAGTACTTC
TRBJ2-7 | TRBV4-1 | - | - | CASSQVSRRGSYEQYF | TGCGCCAGCAGCCAAGTATCCAGGAGGGGTTCCTACGAGCAGTACTTC
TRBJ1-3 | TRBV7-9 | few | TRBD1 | CASSEQGLGGNTIYF | TGTGCCAGCAGCGAACAGGGGTTAGGTGGAAACACCATATATTTT
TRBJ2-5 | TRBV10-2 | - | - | CASSERETQYF | TGCGCCAGCAGTGAAAGGGAGACCCAGTACTTC
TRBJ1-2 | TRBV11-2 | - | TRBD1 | CASSPGQRDGYTF | TGTGCCAGCAGTCCGGGACAGAGGGATGGCTACACCTTC
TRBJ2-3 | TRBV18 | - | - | CASSPPGPTDTQYF | TGTGCCAGCTCACCTCCAGGTCCCACAGATACGCAGTATTTT
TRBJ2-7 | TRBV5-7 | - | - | CASSFGWGAYEQYF | TGTGCCAGCAGCTTCGGTTGGGGGGCCTACGAGCAGTACTTC
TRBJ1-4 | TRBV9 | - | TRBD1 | CASSGQGNEKLFF | TGTGCCAGCAGTGGACAGGGTAATGAAAAACTGTTTTTT
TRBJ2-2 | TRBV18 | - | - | CASSDVSGGDTGELFF | TGTGCCAGCTCCGACGTTTCGGGGGGCGACACCGGGGAGCTGTTTTTT
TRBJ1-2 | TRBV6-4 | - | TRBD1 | CASSGAPGQEYGYTF | TGTGCCAGCAGTGGTGCCCCGGGACAGGAATATGGCTACACCTTC
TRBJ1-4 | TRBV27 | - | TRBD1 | CASSLSWTGGEKLFF | TGTGCCAGCAGTTTATCCTGGACAGGGGGAGAAAAACTGTTTTTT
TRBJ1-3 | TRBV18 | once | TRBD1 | CASSPTGVSGNTIYF | TGTGCCAGCTCACCGACAGGGGTTTCTGGAAACACCATATATTTT
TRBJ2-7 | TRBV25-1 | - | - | CASSEYASPGDEQYF | TGTGCCAGCAGTGAATATGCCTCCCCCGGGGACGAGCAGTACTTC
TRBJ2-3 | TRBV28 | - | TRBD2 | CASSSTVLAGGISDTQYF | TGTGCCAGCAGTTCGACCGTCCTGGCGGGAGGGATCTCCGATACGCAGTATTTT
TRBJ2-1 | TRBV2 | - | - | CASSWNEQFF | TGTGCCAGCAGTTGGAATGAGCAGTTCTTC
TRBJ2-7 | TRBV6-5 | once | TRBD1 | CASSYSGQLSYEQYF | TGTGCCAGCAGTTACTCGGGACAGCTCTCCTACGAGCAGTACTTC
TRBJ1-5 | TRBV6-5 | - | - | CASSSDRLSNQPQHF | TGTGCCAGCAGCTCCGACAGGCTTAGCAATCAGCCCCAGCATTTT
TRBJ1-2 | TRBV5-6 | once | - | CASSFRQGRNGYTF | TGTGCCAGCAGCTTTCGCCAGGGACGTAATGGCTACACCTTC
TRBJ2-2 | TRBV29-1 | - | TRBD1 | CSVAGGPNTGELFF | TGCAGCGTAGCAGGGGGCCCGAACACCGGGGAGCTGTTTTTT
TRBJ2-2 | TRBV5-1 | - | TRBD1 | CASSLDRGYTGELFF | TGCGCCAGCAGCTTGGACAGGGGGTACACCGGGGAGCTGTTTTTT
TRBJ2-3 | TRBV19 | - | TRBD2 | CASSVYSLAGADTQYF | TGTGCCAGTAGTGTGTATTCCCTTGCGGGGGCAGATACGCAGTATTTT
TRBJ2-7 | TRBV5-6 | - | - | CASSFLGRKDEQYF | TGTGCCAGCAGCTTTCTCGGCCGGAAGGACGAGCAGTACTTC
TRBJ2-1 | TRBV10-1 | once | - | CASSRDVYNEQFF | TGCGCCAGCAGTCGCGACGTTTACAATGAGCAGTTCTTC
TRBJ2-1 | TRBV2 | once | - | CASTRTASYNEQFF | TGTGCCAGCACCCGGACTGCCTCCTACAATGAGCAGTTCTTC